The rows below give T cell receptor beta chains drawn from one sample of a study of blood T cell repertoires in COVID-19. TCRdb's table, derived via immunoSEQ multiplex PCR, lists solely in-frame clones and lacks some. This repertoire shows approximately 50,000 clones, roughly 85% found once; its top ten account for 25%. Sequenced input: peripheral blood. These TCRs come from a man between 65 and 85 years old with acute or convalescent COVID-19. Each CDR3 is given with its conserved first and last residue. D genes are given only for firm matches. Where a row states a size, it is once, few, many or the class of an expanded clone; other rows omit it.

CDR3 protein: CASSYSNSGNQETQYF
CDR3 DNA: TGTGCCAGCAGTTACTCCAACAGCGGGAACCAAGAGACCCAGTACTTC
V gene: TRBV6-2/TRBV6-3
clone size: -
D gene: TRBD2
J gene: TRBJ2-5

CDR3 protein: CASSGDRAGNQPQHF
CDR3 DNA: TGTGCCAGCAGTGGGGACAGGGCCGGCAATCAGCCCCAGCATTTT
V gene: TRBV2
clone size: -
D gene: TRBD1
J gene: TRBJ1-5

CDR3 protein: CASSSMKQGYGNTIYF
CDR3 DNA: TGTGCCAGCAGCTCTATGAAACAGGGGTACGGAAACACCATATATTTT
V gene: TRBV5-4
clone size: -
D gene: TRBD1
J gene: TRBJ1-3

CDR3 protein: CASSQRTSGGNTDTQYF
CDR3 DNA: TGTGCCAGCAGCCAAAGGACTAGCGGGGGTAACACAGATACGCAGTATTTT
V gene: TRBV4-2
clone size: -
D gene: TRBD2
J gene: TRBJ2-3

CDR3 protein: CASSGGGNYGYTF
CDR3 DNA: TGCGCCAGCAGCGGGGGAGGGAACTATGGCTACACCTTC
V gene: TRBV5-1
clone size: -
D gene: -
J gene: TRBJ1-2

CDR3 protein: CASSLGVWTDTEAFF
CDR3 DNA: TGTGCCAGCAGCTTAGGGGTCTGGACAGACACTGAAGCTTTCTTT
V gene: TRBV11-3
clone size: few
D gene: -
J gene: TRBJ1-1

CDR3 protein: CASSQAQGSLRLARYEQYF
CDR3 DNA: TGCGCCAGCAGCCAGGCCCAAGGATCTTTGAGACTAGCACGCTACGAGCAGTACTTC
V gene: TRBV4-1
clone size: once
D gene: TRBD2
J gene: TRBJ2-7

CDR3 protein: CASNPGTGGRDTQYF
CDR3 DNA: TGTGCCAGCAATCCGGGGACTGGTGGGAGAGATACGCAGTATTTT
V gene: TRBV9
clone size: -
D gene: -
J gene: TRBJ2-3

CDR3 protein: CASSSWTKLAKNIQYF
CDR3 DNA: TGTGCCAGCAGCTCCTGGACTAAACTAGCCAAAAACATTCAGTACTTC
V gene: TRBV7-2
clone size: once
D gene: -
J gene: TRBJ2-4

CDR3 protein: CAIPLEGGRADTQYF
CDR3 DNA: TGTGCCATACCCCTTGAGGGAGGGCGGGCAGATACGCAGTATTTT
V gene: TRBV2
clone size: -
D gene: TRBD2
J gene: TRBJ2-3

CDR3 protein: CATSTRTSGVEQYF
CDR3 DNA: TGTGCCACCAGCACTAGGACTAGCGGGGTCGAGCAGTACTTC
V gene: TRBV15
clone size: few
D gene: TRBD2
J gene: TRBJ2-7

CDR3 protein: CASSLVSPGNSMNTEAFF
CDR3 DNA: TGCGCCAGCAGCTTGGTGTCGCCGGGAAACTCAATGAACACTGAAGCTTTCTTT
V gene: TRBV5-1
clone size: -
D gene: -
J gene: TRBJ1-1

CDR3 protein: CASSPPYEQYF
CDR3 DNA: TGTGCCAGCAGTCCCCCTTACGAGCAGTACTTC
V gene: TRBV27
clone size: many
D gene: -
J gene: TRBJ2-7

CDR3 protein: CASSIGYYEQYF
CDR3 DNA: TGTGCCAGCAGCATCGGTTACTACGAGCAGTACTTC
V gene: TRBV11-3
clone size: -
D gene: -
J gene: TRBJ2-7

CDR3 protein: CASSLRGEEEKLFF
CDR3 DNA: TGTGCCAGTAGTCTCAGGGGGGAAGAGGAAAAACTGTTTTTT
V gene: TRBV19
clone size: few
D gene: TRBD1
J gene: TRBJ1-4

CDR3 protein: CASSYGLAGNYEQYF
CDR3 DNA: TGTGCCAGCAGCTATGGACTAGCGGGAAACTACGAGCAGTACTTC
V gene: TRBV5-4
clone size: -
D gene: TRBD2
J gene: TRBJ2-7

CDR3 protein: CATSDSGTGVTGELFF
CDR3 DNA: TGTGCCACCAGTGATTCCGGGACAGGGGTGACCGGGGAGCTGTTTTTT
V gene: TRBV24-1
clone size: -
D gene: TRBD1
J gene: TRBJ2-2

CDR3 protein: CAWSAGDPTDTQYF
CDR3 DNA: TGTGCCTGGAGCGCGGGAGACCCCACAGATACGCAGTATTTT
V gene: TRBV30
clone size: -
D gene: TRBD2
J gene: TRBJ2-3

CDR3 protein: CASSSGTFTGELFF
CDR3 DNA: TGTGCCAGCAGCTCTGGGACTTTCACCGGGGAGCTGTTTTTT
V gene: TRBV7-9
clone size: -
D gene: -
J gene: TRBJ2-2

CDR3 protein: CASGGETQYF
CDR3 DNA: TGTGCCAGCGGCGGCGAGACCCAGTACTTC
V gene: TRBV18
clone size: -
D gene: -
J gene: TRBJ2-5

CDR3 protein: CASSAQGYGYTF
CDR3 DNA: TGTGCCAGCAGTGCCCAGGGGTATGGCTACACCTTC
V gene: TRBV28
clone size: -
D gene: -
J gene: TRBJ1-2

CDR3 protein: CASKEGGAGGYHEQFF
CDR3 DNA: TGTGCCAGCAAGGAGGGCGGGGCAGGGGGGTACCATGAGCAGTTCTTC
V gene: TRBV7-2
clone size: -
D gene: -
J gene: TRBJ2-1

CDR3 protein: CASSARQAGNTEAFF
CDR3 DNA: TGTGCCAGCAGCGCCAGACAGGCGGGGAACACTGAAGCTTTCTTT
V gene: TRBV7-2
clone size: -
D gene: -
J gene: TRBJ1-1